This TCR beta chain was captured by sequencing in a study of T cell clones after liver transplantation. On the study more broadly: Immunosuppression withdrawal was tried within 2 years after liver transplantation in this trial. Three of eight recipients were HCV-positive; others had non-autoimmune, non-viral indications. Post-transplant blood was tracked for graft-donor-reactive T cell clones identified in a pre-transplant mixed lymphocyte reaction.

Germline V gives CDR1 MGHRA, CDR2 YSYEKL. V lost 9 bases and J lost 3; bases outside the gene matches: 5. The CDR3 is 13 residues long. TCRdb keeps only in-frame clones here, not all; method: immunoSEQ multiplex PCR. This table has about 45,000 clones, 86% appearing once. Sequencing was performed on CD4+ T cells from blood, taken 24 months after liver transplant. V and J are TRBV4-1 and TRBJ2-1, with 7 bases fitting TRBD2. The sequence derives from a human patient who received a liver transplant. Some T cells may be the graft donor's. CDR3 in amino acids: CASAAGIYNEQFF. The CDR3, as DNA: TGCGCCAGTGCAGCGGGAATCTACAATGAGCAGTTCTTC.